This TCR beta chain was sequenced during a study of vaccination and CD4 T cells after COVID-19. About the study: Post-COVID draws came a median approximately 100 days after diagnosis (range 35 to 161). In culture, cells were exposed to overlapping spike peptides from SARS-CoV-2, HCoV-NL63, HCoV-OC43 and HCoV-229E. Each control was exposed to a CEFX pool, an HIV-1 Nef pool, or no peptide at all.

The germline V gene encodes CDR1 MGHDK and CDR2 SYGVNS. Trimming cost V 7 bases and J 6 bases, with 6 bases left between them. The CDR3 length is 10 residues. Concerning this clonotype itself: Its antigen is undetermined.

Indicated treatment: approximately 11-day PBMC culture with coronavirus spike peptide pools or control peptides (ViraFEST assay). CD4+ T cells that came from the unexposed donor were collected before the COVID-19 pandemic (2011-2018). ViraFEST used peptide pools to expand antigen-specific T cells, then sequenced TCRs. The Oncomine TCR Beta short-read assay was applied to DNA of cultured CD4+ T cells. TCRdb reanalysed the PCR reads using MiXCR and keeps one entry per CDR3 protein. Of 6,000 to 7,500 distinct CDR3 sequences listed, roughly 50% are singletons. Sample: CD4+ T cells from blood, cultured in vitro. This receptor was identified in a human donor in good health. The rearrangement joins TRBV25-1 to TRBJ1-1; D call uncertain. The CDR3 DNA reads as TGTGCCAGCACTGGGGCTGAAGCTTTCTTT. Its translation: CASTGAEAFF. The full variable domain, its missing parts supplied by reference TRBV25-1 and TRBJ1-1, is EADIYQTPRYLVIGTGKKITLECSQTMGHDKMYWYQQDPGMELHLIHYSYGVNSTEKGDLSSESTVSRIRTEHFPLTLESARPSHTSQYLCASTGAEAFFGQGTRLTVV.